These 32 T cell receptor beta chains share one sample of origin, sequenced in a study of long-term antiretroviral therapy in people with HIV. An immunoSEQ assay, version v3.0, was performed at survey level. Method: immunoSEQ multiplex PCR; TCRdb's copy keeps in-frame clones and lacks some. The repertoire holds some 27,000 clones, roughly 80% seen once, with over 8.5% in the top ten. Here the sequenced sample was unsorted PBMCs, taken 2.1 years after starting antiretroviral therapy. These receptors originate from a man aged 25 to 40 with HIV.

The J gene is TRBJ1-5, the V gene TRBV19; 8 bases map to TRBD1. With 4 bases clipped from V and 6 bases from J, the junction kept 11 bases outside the gene matches. The germline V gene encodes CDR1 LNHDA and CDR2 SQIVND (reference sequence). There are 16 residues in the CDR3. Written as DNA, the CDR3 is TGTGCCAGTAGTAAATCTACAGGGGGTTCAGGTCAGCCCCAGCATTTT. It translates to CASSKSTGGSGQPQHF.

The chain employs TRBV30 and TRBJ1-1; D unclear. CDR3 length: 14 amino acids. Germline V gives CDR1 GTSNPN, CDR2 SVGIG (reference sequence). V lost 6 bases and J lost 4, with 18 bases in between. The CDR3 DNA reads as TGTGCCTGTCGATTAATCAGAGCATTCACTGAAGCTTTCTTT. Protein sequence: CACRLIRAFTEAFF.

The rearrangement joins TRBV5-4 to TRBJ2-7; D call uncertain. The V gene lost 2 bases and the J gene lost 0 bases, with 6 bases spanning the gap. The CDR3 length is 13 residues. The germline V gene has CDR1 SGHNT and CDR2 YYREEE (reference sequence). The CDR3: CASSFPGSYEQYF. CDR3 sequence (DNA): TGTGCCAGCAGCTTTCCAGGCTCCTACGAGCAGTACTTC.

This rearrangement joins TRBV19 to TRBJ2-7; TRBD1 agrees at 9 bases. This CDR3 comprises 13 residues. Germline loops: CDR1 LNHDA, CDR2 SQIVND (reference sequence). V lost 9 bases to trimming and J lost 0 bases; unmatched junction nucleotides: 3. The CDR3 protein is CASADRGSYEQYF. CDR3 bases: TGTGCCAGCGCGGACAGGGGCTCCTACGAGCAGTACTTC.

The V and J genes are TRBV13 and TRBJ1-1, with 8 bases fitting TRBD1. CDR1 is PRHDT and CDR2 is FYEKMQ in the germline V gene (reference sequence). Trimming took 2 bases from V and 6 from J; bases not matched to a gene: 5. This CDR3 comprises 14 residues. CDR3 sequence reads: CASSLFRGQAEAFF. CDR3 DNA sequence: TGTGCCAGCAGCTTATTCAGGGGGCAGGCTGAAGCTTTCTTT. Drawing the rest from reference TRBV13 and TRBJ1-1, the complete variable domain is AAGVIQSPRHLIKEKRETATLKCYPIPRHDTVYWYQQGPGQDPQFLISFYEKMQSDKGSIPDRFSAQQFSDYHSELNMSSLELGDSALYFCASSLFRGQAEAFFGQGTRLTVV.

This chain uses TRBV4-1 with TRBJ2-7; 9 nucleotides match TRBD1. The CDR3 length is 14 residues. The germline V gene encodes CDR1 MGHRA and CDR2 YSYEKL. Germline trimming cut 4 bases from V and 4 bases from J; bases unmatched to any gene: 5. In DNA form, the CDR3 reads TGCGCCAGCAGCCTCGGGACAGGGATGTACGAGCAGTACTTC. Its translation: CASSLGTGMYEQYF.

The DNA of the CDR3 is TGTGCCAGCAGTGTAGGGGGGGGGTGGCAAGAGACCCAGTACTTC. Translating it yields CASSVGGGWQETQYF. The rearrangement links TRBV2 to TRBJ2-5, with D possibly matching TRBD2 (7 bases). Germline values: CDR1 SNHLY, CDR2 FYNNEI. The CDR3 consists of 15 residues. V lost 4 bases to trimming and J lost 2 bases, with 14 bases between them.

This clone appeared a few times. Here the CDR3 reads CASSNSQGYYNEQFF. The CDR3 DNA sequence: TGTGCCAGCAGCAACTCTCAGGGTTACTACAATGAGCAGTTCTTC. The V gene is TRBV7-9, the J gene TRBJ2-1, with D tentatively TRBD1 (5 bases). V was shortened by 5 bases and J by 3 bases, with 14 bases between the two germline ends. Germline CDR1 SEHNR, CDR2 FQNEAQ (reference sequence). The CDR3 runs 15 residues.

The rearrangement joins TRBV28 to TRBJ1-2, with D possibly TRBD1 on 5 matching bases. CDR1 is MDHEN, CDR2 SYDVKM, per germline. Trimming cost V 8 bases and J 2 bases, with 21 bases left between them. CDR3 length equals 16 residues. In nucleotides, the CDR3 is TGTGCCAGCTCGGGACCAGAAATGATATTCAACTATGGCTACACCTTC. Translating gives CASSGPEMIFNYGYTF.

The V and J genes are TRBV9 and TRBJ1-1; D gene uncertain. Germline assignment: CDR1 SGDLS and CDR2 YYNGEE. The CDR3 runs 14 residues. The ends were cut back, 0 bases at V and 0 bases at J, with 6 bases in the middle. The CDR3 DNA is TGTGCCAGCAGCGTAGGGGTGGTGAACACTGAAGCTTTCTTT. Translating gives CASSVGVVNTEAFF.

This chain connects TRBV7-9 to TRBJ2-2, with TRBD1 matching 9 bases. This CDR3 region has 16 residues. The J segment lost 5 bases and the V segment lost 5 bases, leaving 9 bases of the junction unmatched. Germline CDR1 SEHNR, CDR2 FQNEAQ (reference sequence). As DNA, the CDR3 is TGTGCCAGCAGCCCCGGACAGGGGAAAACGACCGGGGAGCTGTTTTTT. It translates to CASSPGQGKTTGELFF.

This chain links TRBV5-4 with TRBJ2-5; unclear D gene. Germline CDR1 is SGHNT and CDR2 is YYREEE (reference sequence). The CDR3 extends over 13 amino acids. Trimming pared 2 bases from V and 4 bases from J, leaving 9 bases between. Written as DNA, the CDR3 is TGTGCCAGCAGCTTCCAAGGGATAGAGACCCAGTACTTC. It translates to CASSFQGIETQYF.

The CDR3 region has the DNA TGTGCCACCGCCGGCAGGGCGGACTATGGCTACACCTTC. As protein: CATAGRADYGYTF. The chain links TRBV19 to TRBJ1-2; tentative D call: TRBD1 (5 bases). Trimming took 10 bases from V and 3 from J, leaving 15 bases between them. The V gene's germline CDR1 is LNHDA and CDR2 SQIVND (reference sequence). The CDR3 is 13 amino acids.

The V and J genes are TRBV19 and TRBJ1-6; no reliable D call. The germline V gene has CDR1 LNHDA and CDR2 SQIVND (reference sequence). V was clipped by 2 bases and J by 5 bases, with 10 bases between them. This CDR3 has 15 residues. CDR3 protein: CASSIQTGNNSPLHF. CDR3 nucleotides: TGTGCCAGTAGTATACAAACTGGGAATAATTCACCCCTCCACTTT.

This chain connects TRBV27 to TRBJ2-3; TRBD2 might be the D (5 bases). Germline V gene lookup returns CDR1 MNHEY and CDR2 SMNVEV (reference sequence). The CDR3 loop spans 13 amino acids. The V end lost 6 bases, the J end lost 4 bases, and 11 bases lay between the germline ends. CDR3 DNA sequence: TGTGCCAGCAGGTCCGGGATTGCAGATACGCAGTATTTT. It translates to CASRSGIADTQYF.

In its sample, this clone was seen once. The chain uses TRBV5-1 and TRBJ2-7, with 7 bases lining up with TRBD2. The CDR3 runs 13 residues. Trimming removed 0 bases from V and 5 bases from J; junction bases left unmatched: 2. The germline V gene has CDR1 SGHRS and CDR2 YFSETQ. The chain's CDR3 is CASSLGGGNEQYF. CDR3 nucleotide sequence: TGCGCCAGCAGCTTGGGGGGGGGTAACGAGCAGTACTTC.

V is TRBV2 and J is TRBJ2-3; D gene ambiguous. Trimming removed 5 bases from V and 1 base from J, with 10 bases in between. Germline CDR1 SNHLY, CDR2 FYNNEI. CDR3 length: 14 amino acids. The CDR3 sequence: CASSSVGGTDTQYF. CDR3 nucleotide sequence: TGTGCCAGCAGTAGTGTCGGAGGCACAGATACGCAGTATTTT.

V gene TRBV9 combines with J gene TRBJ2-5; 7 positions agree with TRBD2. Germline assignment: CDR1 SGDLS and CDR2 YYNGEE. Trimming cost V 3 bases and J 0 bases; bases outside gene matches: 5. The CDR3 covers 15 residues. CDR3: CASSGGGTNQETQYF. As DNA, the CDR3 is TGTGCCAGCAGCGGGGGGGGGACCAACCAAGAGACCCAGTACTTC.

V is TRBV13 and J is TRBJ2-2, with D tentatively TRBD2 (6 bases). Per germline, CDR1 PRHDT and CDR2 FYEKMQ (reference sequence). Trimming left V 3 bases short and J 4 bases short, with 15 bases between. The CDR3 totals 16 residues. This CDR3 reads CASSLSGQLGTGELFF. The CDR3 nucleotides read TGTGCCAGCAGCTTGAGCGGGCAGTTGGGCACCGGGGAGCTGTTTTTT.

This clone came up once. As DNA, the CDR3 is TGCAGCGACCAAGCCAGGGGAACTAATGAAAAACTGTTTTTT. Amino acid sequence: CSDQARGTNEKLFF. V usage is TRBV29-1 and J usage is TRBJ1-4, with TRBD1 as a possible D gene (6 bases). The V end was cut by 7 bases, the J end by 1 base, with 13 bases between. The CDR3 length is 14 residues. Per germline, CDR1 SQVTM and CDR2 ANQGSEA.

The chain combines TRBV6-5 with TRBJ1-3; 8 nucleotides match TRBD1. From germline, CDR1 is MNHEY and CDR2 SVGAGI. The CDR3 consists of 15 residues. The V segment lost 8 bases and the J segment 2 bases; nucleotides outside the gene matches: 8. The CDR3 here is CASGRPTGAGNTIYF. CDR3 sequence (DNA): TGTGCCAGCGGACGACCGACAGGGGCTGGAAACACCATATATTTT.

The chain has TRBV29-1 and TRBJ2-1; 9 bases align to TRBD2. V trimming: 6 bases; J trimming: 8 bases; junction bases outside the gene matches: 5. CDR1 is SQVTM and CDR2 is ANQGSEA in the germline V gene. The CDR3 extends over 12 amino acids. The CDR3 region has the DNA TGCAGCGTCACAGGGACTAGCTATGAGCAGTTCTTC. This sequence encodes CSVTGTSYEQFF.

The J gene is TRBJ2-3, the V gene TRBV7-2; D is ambiguous. Germline CDR1 SGHTA, CDR2 FQGNSA. Trimming cost V 5 bases and J 5 bases, with 14 bases left between them. This CDR3 contains 14 residues. The CDR3 region is CASSPRPVLDTQYF. The CDR3 nucleotides read TGTGCCAGCAGCCCCCGACCCGTTTTAGATACGCAGTATTTT.

V is TRBV1 and J is TRBJ2-3; the D call in the table, TRBD1, was not verified against the DNA. TRBV1 corresponds to a pseudogene. This CDR3 comprises 15 residues. The CDR3 sequence is CTSSQGTTSTDTQYF. Here the CDR3 DNA reads TGCACCAGCAGCCAAGGAACAACGAGCACAGATACGCAGTATTTT.

This clone came up once. The chain uses TRBV19 and TRBJ2-7; 7 bases fit TRBD1. Looked up from germline, CDR1 is LNHDA and CDR2 is SQIVND (reference sequence). Trimming cost V 5 bases and J 2 bases; bases outside gene matches: 18. The CDR3 sequence is 18 residues long. CDR3 protein: CASSSRTGRGSAPYEQYF. CDR3 DNA sequence: TGTGCCAGTAGTTCCAGGACAGGCCGGGGTTCAGCCCCCTACGAGCAGTACTTC. The full variable domain, in which reference TRBV19 and TRBJ2-7 provide the parts outside the CDR3, is DGGITQSPKYLFRKEGQNVTLSCEQNLNHDAMYWYRQDPGQGLRLIYYSQIVNDFQKGDIAEGYSVSREKKESFPLTVTSAQKNPTAFYLCASSSRTGRGSAPYEQYFGPGTRLTVT.

The rearrangement uses TRBV27 and TRBJ2-1, with TRBD2 identical over 8 bases. The CDR3 runs to 16 residues. Germline CDR1 MNHEY, CDR2 SMNVEV (reference sequence). Trimming removed 6 bases from V and 2 bases from J; junction bases left unmatched: 9. Here the CDR3 DNA reads TGTGCCAGCAGCCTACGACTAGCGTCAGCCTACAATGAGCAGTTCTTC. This translates into CASSLRLASAYNEQFF.

The CDR3 spells CATHADVSKNIQYF. The CDR3 bases are TGTGCCACCCACGCGGATGTGTCCAAAAACATTCAGTACTTC. The chain is built from TRBV6-1 and TRBJ2-4, with D unresolved. The CDR3 has 14 amino acids. Germline V gene sequence: CDR1 MNHNS, CDR2 SASEGT. The V end lost 10 bases, the J end lost 2 bases, and 15 bases lay between the germline ends.

CDR3 bases: TGTGCCAGCAGCCTCGACGGGTCTGGAAACACCATATATTTT. Amino acids: CASSLDGSGNTIYF. The chain employs TRBV5-4 and TRBJ1-3; D not resolved. Trimming pared 4 bases from V and 1 base from J, leaving 9 bases between. The CDR3 is made up of 14 amino acids. Per the germline V gene, CDR1 is SGHNT and CDR2 is YYREEE (reference sequence).

The chain is built from TRBV19 and TRBJ1-1; 7 bases are shared with TRBD1. CDR3 length: 16 residues. V trimming: 5 bases; J trimming: 0 bases; junction bases outside the gene matches: 9. Germline V gene data show CDR1 as LNHDA and CDR2 as SQIVND (reference sequence). The CDR3 DNA reads as TGTGCCAGTAGTTCCCGGAGGGGGCGGATGAACACTGAAGCTTTCTTT. It translates to CASSSRRGRMNTEAFF.

This clone was seen a few times. The chain recombines TRBV6-6 with TRBJ2-1; 9 nucleotides match TRBD1. Germline CDR1 reads MNHNY; CDR2 reads SVGAGI (reference sequence). The V gene end was trimmed by 2 bases and the J gene end by 2 bases; junction bases not matched to a gene: 4. The CDR3 loop spans 16 amino acids. The CDR3 here is CASSYETGGTYNEQFF. DNA for the CDR3: TGTGCCAGCAGTTACGAGACAGGGGGGACCTACAATGAGCAGTTCTTC.

The CDR3 DNA reads TGTGCCAGCAGCTTAGATTTGGTGACTAGCGGGATGGGGGATGCGCAGTATTTT. Translating it yields CASSLDLVTSGMGDAQYF. The V gene is TRBV7-2, the J gene TRBJ2-3, with 11 bases that match TRBD2. The V and J ends lost 1 base and 10 bases, in that order; junction bases with no gene match: 16. The CDR3 is made up of 18 amino acids. Germline V gene lookup returns CDR1 SGHTA and CDR2 FQGNSA.

The V call is TRBV19, the J call TRBJ2-7; 7 bases map to TRBD1. The V and J ends lost 3 bases and 3 bases, in that order; junction bases with no gene match: 8. CDR3 length equals 15 residues. Looked up from germline, CDR1 is LNHDA and CDR2 is SQIVND (reference sequence). The CDR3 DNA sequence: TGTGCCAGTAGTATCGCGACAGGGACAGACTACGAGCAGTACTTC. It is translated as CASSIATGTDYEQYF.